Shown below are 17 T cell receptor beta chains from a single sample sequenced in a study of human T cells and chemical hapten exposure. TCRdb itself ran the RACE reads through MiXCR, one entry per CDR3 protein. The sample has 150,000 to 200,000 distinct CDR3 sequences, roughly 14% seen once. Time point described: patch test 1, 2 weeks after DPC sensitization. Treatment reported: therapeutic diphenylcyclopropenone sensitization with weekly scalp DPC. The starting material was whole blood, obtained in connection with sensitization to the hapten diphenylcyclopropenone (DPC). These receptors were collected from a woman younger than 45 with alopecia areata. Some clones in this sample may be carry-over from other donors' samples.

This clonotype has only a few counts. The genes are TRBV7-2 and TRBJ1-3; no definite D call. This CDR3 comprises 16 residues. Trimming left V 0 bases short and J 0 bases short, with 9 bases between. CDR1 is SGHTA, CDR2 FQGNSA, per germline. CDR3: CASSLALGLSGNTIYF. The CDR3 bases are TGTGCCAGCAGCTTAGCTTTGGGCCTCTCTGGAAACACCATATATTTT.

V gene TRBV21-1 combines with J gene TRBJ2-3. TRBV21-1 is labeled a pseudogene. This CDR3 is 11 amino acids long. The DNA of the CDR3 is TGTGCCAGCCGCAGGGGAGATACGCAGTATTTT. Encoded protein: CASRRGDTQYF.

The V and J genes are TRBV27 and TRBJ2-7, with D possibly TRBD2 on 5 matching bases. Trimming left V 2 bases short and J 3 bases short, with 14 bases between. This CDR3 comprises 15 residues. Germline CDR1 and CDR2: MNHEY and SMNVEV (reference sequence). The CDR3 loop is CASSLKGLEVYEQYF. The CDR3 bases are TGTGCCAGCAGTTTAAAAGGACTGGAGGTCTACGAGCAGTACTTC.

The chain has TRBV7-8 and TRBJ2-3; the match to TRBD2 covers 9 bases. The germline gives CDR1 SGHVS, CDR2 FQNEAQ. The CDR3 has 14 amino acids. Losses at the gene ends were 2 bases for V and 6 bases for J; bases not matched to a gene: 3. The CDR3 DNA sequence: TGTGCCAGCAGCTTACAAGGACTAGCGGATACGCAGTATTTT. It encodes CASSLQGLADTQYF.

The V and J genes are TRBV12-3 or TRBV12-4 and TRBJ1-4; unclear D gene. The CDR3 covers 13 residues. With 5 bases removed from V and 8 bases from J, the gap between germline ends came to 12 bases. CDR3 sequence reads: CASSPPFGEKLFF. CDR3 DNA sequence: TGTGCCAGCAGTCCCCCCTTTGGGGAAAAACTGTTTTTT.

The rearrangement links TRBV12-3 or TRBV12-4 to TRBJ2-7; TRBD1 aligns across 7 bases. This CDR3 comprises 16 residues. The V gene end was trimmed by 5 bases and the J gene end by 0 bases; junction bases not matched to a gene: 10. The CDR3 DNA is TGTGCCAGCAGTATTACAGGGGCGATTAGCTCCTACGAGCAGTACTTC. This encodes CASSITGAISSYEQYF.

This clonotype was seen only a few times. V and J are TRBV5-1 and TRBJ2-1; TRBD2 aligns across 9 bases. V lost 4 bases and J lost 5; bases outside the gene matches: 7. CDR1 SGHRS and CDR2 YFSETQ come from the germline V gene. CDR3 length equals 15 residues. The CDR3: CASSPRTSANNEQFF. Written as DNA, the CDR3 is TGCGCCAGCAGCCCCAGGACTAGCGCCAACAATGAGCAGTTCTTC. Using reference TRBV5-1 and TRBJ2-1 for the parts outside the CDR3, the full variable domain is KAGVTQTPRYLIKTRGQQVTLSCSPISGHRSVSWYQQTPGQGLQFLFEYFSETQRNKGNFPGRFSGRQFSNSRSEMNVSTLELGDSALYLCASSPRTSANNEQFFGPGTRLTVL.

This clonotype was picked up many times. V gene TRBV21-1 combines with J gene TRBJ1-2; TRBD1 is the table's D call and was not checked against the DNA. TRBV21-1 has pseudogene status. The CDR3 length is 14 residues. The CDR3 reads CASSIVPGWGGYTF. CDR3 nucleotides: TGTGCCAGCAGCATCGTCCCAGGGTGGGGAGGCTACACCTTC.

The genes are TRBV9 and TRBJ1-2; D is unresolved. CDR1 and CDR2 (germline): SGDLS, YYNGEE. The V gene lost 3 bases and the J gene lost 4 bases, with 7 bases spanning the gap. The length of the CDR3 is 12 residues. The CDR3 loop is CASSAGIYGYTF. The CDR3 coding sequence is TGTGCCAGCAGCGCAGGAATCTATGGCTACACCTTC.

The rearrangement links TRBV28 to TRBJ2-7, with 14 bases lining up with TRBD2. This CDR3 region has 16 residues. Germline trimming cut 6 bases from V and 3 bases from J; bases unmatched to any gene: 7. Germline V CDR1 and CDR2: MDHEN, SYDVKM. Here the CDR3 reads CASSSGLAGGRYEQYF. CDR3 sequence (DNA): TGTGCCAGCAGCTCCGGACTAGCGGGAGGACGCTACGAGCAGTACTTC.

The chain carries TRBV3-1 and TRBJ2-2, with 7 bases identical to TRBD1. CDR3 length equals 17 residues. The germline V gene has CDR1 LGHDT and CDR2 YNNKEL (reference sequence). V shed 4 bases and J 3 bases; nucleotides not matched to a gene: 11. The CDR3 protein is CASSPGSNRGDTGELFF. Written as DNA, the CDR3 is TGTGCCAGCAGCCCGGGGTCGAACAGGGGAGACACCGGGGAGCTGTTTTTT.

This clonotype was counted only a few times. The gene calls are TRBV5-5 and TRBJ1-1; D call uncertain. The CDR3 runs to 16 residues. Trimming stripped 1 base from V and 1 base from J, with 14 bases between. Germline V gives CDR1 SGHKS, CDR2 YYEKEE (reference sequence). The CDR3 sequence is CASSLMYDLPNTEAFF. The DNA of the CDR3 is TGTGCCAGCAGCTTGATGTACGACCTGCCGAACACTGAAGCTTTCTTT.

There are a few counts of this clonotype. As DNA, the CDR3 is TGCAGCGTTGGGCGGACTAGCTACGAGCAGTACTTC. Its protein is CSVGRTSYEQYF. This chain links TRBV29-1 with TRBJ2-7, with 7 bases that match TRBD2. CDR3 length equals 12 residues. Germline CDR1 SQVTM, CDR2 ANQGSEA. With 4 bases clipped from V and 3 bases from J, the junction kept 3 bases outside the gene matches.

The CDR3 region is CASSLPGVATNEKLFF. The CDR3 nucleotides read TGTGCCAGCAGCTTGCCGGGGGTAGCAACTAATGAAAAACTGTTTTTT. The gene calls are TRBV5-5 and TRBJ1-4; D is perhaps TRBD1 (5 bases). The CDR3 extends over 16 amino acids. Germline lookup yields CDR1 SGHKS and CDR2 YYEKEE (reference sequence). V was cut by 1 base and J by 0 bases, with 10 bases left in between.

Ten or more counts support this clonotype. This chain links TRBV28 with TRBJ2-1; D is possibly TRBD1 or TRBD2 (5 bases each). CDR3 length: 14 residues. Germline lookup yields CDR1 MDHEN and CDR2 SYDVKM. Trimming pared 6 bases from V and 4 bases from J, leaving 13 bases between. CDR3 protein: CASSHRDVYNEQFF. In DNA form, the CDR3 reads TGTGCCAGCAGCCACCGGGACGTGTACAATGAGCAGTTCTTC.

This chain joins TRBV11-2 and TRBJ2-1, with D unclear. CDR1 is SGHAT, CDR2 FQNNGV, per germline. The CDR3 runs 14 residues. Trimming shortened V by 2 bases and J by 7 bases, and 12 bases separated the two germline ends. The CDR3 reads CASSLPRLRNEQFF. For the CDR3, the DNA is TGTGCCAGCAGCTTACCAAGGCTGCGGAATGAGCAGTTCTTC.

The chain carries TRBV20-1 and TRBJ1-2; TRBD1 is a possible D gene (5 bases). The CDR3 is made up of 15 amino acids. Germline CDR1 and CDR2: DFQATT and SNEGSKA (reference sequence). Trimming removed 5 bases from V and 0 bases from J, with 16 bases in between. The CDR3 sequence: CSAGPTGPANYGYTF. The CDR3 DNA follows: TGCAGTGCTGGCCCCACAGGACCTGCTAACTATGGCTACACCTTC.